These T cell receptor beta chains were read from a single sample in a study of T-cell reconstitution after alpha-beta-depleted transplantation in children. TCRdb recomputed calls from the PCR reads with MiXCR, one row per CDR3 protein. The sample includes more than 40,000 distinct CDR3 sequences, 52% seen only once; the top ten take 30% to 40%. The sample here was peripheral blood, taken before TCRalphabeta/CD19-depleted stem cell transplant. The receptor set was obtained from a boy under three years old with SCID, due to receive a stem cell transplant. CDR3s include the opening cysteine and the closing phenylalanine or tryptophan. The D gene is left open where the match is weak. Expanded clones get a size class; other rows say once, few or many, or leave the size out.

D gene,V gene,clone size,J gene,CDR3 DNA,CDR3 protein
TRBD2,TRBV20-1,-,TRBJ2-3,TGCAGTGCTAGAGCCTATGATTTAGCGGGGTTTACAGATACGCAGTATTTT,CSARAYDLAGFTDTQYF
TRBD2,TRBV7-2,few,TRBJ2-5,TGTGCCAGCAGCCCGGGACTAGCGGGGGAGACCCAGTACTTC,CASSPGLAGETQYF
TRBD1,TRBV5-1,-,TRBJ2-5,TGCGCCAGCAGCTTGGAACAGGGGGCCAAGACCCAGTACTTC,CASSLEQGAKTQYF
-,TRBV2,once,TRBJ2-1,TGTGCCAGCAGCGACCCTCGTGCACCCGACGAGCAGTTCTTC,CASSDPRAPDEQFF
-,TRBV5-6,many,TRBJ1-1,TGTGCCAGCAGCCTCACCGGGGTGTTGAACACTGAAGCTTTCTTT,CASSLTGVLNTEAFF
-,TRBV7-8,-,TRBJ1-1,TGTGCCAGCAGTTCTATGAGGCCGGGACTGCAAACCAGGAACACTGAAGCTTTCTTT,CASSSMRPGLQTRNTEAFF
-,TRBV6-6,-,TRBJ2-1,TGTGCCGTAGAAGGGCTATTGGATGAGCAGTTCTTC,CAVEGLLDEQFF
-,TRBV18,few,TRBJ2-1,TGTGCCAGCTCACCAGTCCTAGCAACCAATGAGCAGTTCTTC,CASSPVLATNEQFF
-,TRBV7-9,-,TRBJ1-1,TGTGCCAGCAGCCCGCCAGGGGTCACTGAAGCTTTCTTT,CASSPPGVTEAFF
-,TRBV19,few,TRBJ1-5,TGTGCCAGCTCTTGGGGGCAGGGAAGCAATCAGCCCCAGCATTTT,CASSWGQGSNQPQHF
-,TRBV12-3/TRBV12-4,-,TRBJ2-5,TGTGCCAGCAGAGAGGGAACAGGGCGACGAGAGACCCAGTACTTC,CASREGTGRRETQYF
TRBD2,TRBV6-2/TRBV6-3,-,TRBJ2-1,TGTGCCAGCAGTTACGGGACTAGCGGGGGGAATGAGCAGTTCTTC,CASSYGTSGGNEQFF
TRBD1,TRBV4-2,-,TRBJ1-1,TGTGCCAGCAGCCGTCCGGGACAGCCCTCCGGGACTGAAGCTTTCTTT,CASSRPGQPSGTEAFF
-,TRBV20-1,-,TRBJ2-2,TGCAGTGCCCCATCTGGCGGGCCAGGGACCGGGGAGCTGTTTTTT,CSAPSGGPGTGELFF
TRBD2,TRBV11-2,-,TRBJ2-1,TGTGCCACCAAACGTATAGCGGGGGCCCCCCCGAGCTCCTACAATGAGCAGTTCTTC,CATKRIAGAPPSSYNEQFF
-,TRBV9,once,TRBJ2-3,TGTGCCAGCAGCGTATCGGCTAGCACCGGAGATACGCAGTATTTT,CASSVSASTGDTQYF
-,TRBV5-1,-,TRBJ2-5,TGCGCCAGCAGCTTGATTCCCGGGAAAGAGACCCAGTACTTC,CASSLIPGKETQYF
-,TRBV15,-,TRBJ2-7,TGTGCCACCAGTCTAAATCCCGGGGAGGCCTACGAGCAGTACTTC,CATSLNPGEAYEQYF
TRBD2,TRBV10-3,-,TRBJ2-3,TGTGCCATCATGTCCGGCGGGGGTATTGATACGCAGTATTTT,CAIMSGGGIDTQYF
-,TRBV2,-,TRBJ2-3,TGTGCCAGCACCGTGGGGGGAGCTGGGGGAGATACGCAGTATTTT,CASTVGGAGGDTQYF
TRBD1,TRBV7-2,-,TRBJ2-5,TGTGCCAGCAGCTTAGTCTGGGGCAGGGGGCGAGAGACCCAGTACTTC,CASSLVWGRGRETQYF
-,TRBV28,-,TRBJ2-3,TGTGCCAGCAGTTTTGTGGGACACACAGATACGCAGTATTTT,CASSFVGHTDTQYF
TRBD2,TRBV10-3,few,TRBJ2-3,TGTGCCATCACCGCGGGACTAGTCACAGATACGCAGTATTTT,CAITAGLVTDTQYF